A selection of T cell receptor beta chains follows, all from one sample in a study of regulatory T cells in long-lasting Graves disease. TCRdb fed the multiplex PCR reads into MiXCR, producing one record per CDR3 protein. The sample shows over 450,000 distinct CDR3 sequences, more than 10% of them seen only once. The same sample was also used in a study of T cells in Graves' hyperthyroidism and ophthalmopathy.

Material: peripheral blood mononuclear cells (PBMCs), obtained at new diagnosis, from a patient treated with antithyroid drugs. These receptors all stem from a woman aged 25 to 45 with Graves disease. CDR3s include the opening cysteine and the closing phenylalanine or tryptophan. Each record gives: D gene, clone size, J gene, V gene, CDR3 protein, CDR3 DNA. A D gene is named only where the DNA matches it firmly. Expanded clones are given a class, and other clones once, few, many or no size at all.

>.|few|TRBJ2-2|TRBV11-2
CASSIDHTGELFF
TGTGCCAGCAGCATAGATCACACCGGGGAGCTGTTTTTT
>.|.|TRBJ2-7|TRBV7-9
CARSPERPYSYEQYF
TGCGCCAGGAGCCCTGAGCGGCCTTACTCCTACGAGCAGTACTTC
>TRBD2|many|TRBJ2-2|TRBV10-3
CAVSGTSNTGELFF
TGTGCCGTATCCGGGACTAGCAACACCGGGGAGCTGTTTTTT
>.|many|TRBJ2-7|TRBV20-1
CSARVGGDSYEQYF
TGCAGTGCTAGGGTGGGGGGAGACAGCTACGAGCAGTACTTC
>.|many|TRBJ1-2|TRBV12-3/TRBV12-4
CATLRAVKSYGYTF
TGTGCCACCCTAAGGGCGGTCAAGAGCTATGGCTACACCTTC
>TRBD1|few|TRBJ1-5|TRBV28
CASSQTGRSNQPQHF
TGTGCCAGCAGTCAGACAGGGCGTAGCAATCAGCCCCAGCATTTT
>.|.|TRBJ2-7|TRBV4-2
CASSQDLRTYEQYF
TGTGCCAGCAGCCAAGATTTAAGGACCTACGAGCAGTACTTC
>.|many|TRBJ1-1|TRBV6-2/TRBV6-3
CASINLRGGTGNTEAFF
TGTGCCAGCATCAACCTCAGGGGAGGGACGGGGAACACTGAAGCTTTCTTT
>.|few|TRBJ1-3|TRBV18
CASSPLAERTGNTIYF
TGTGCCAGCTCACCGTTGGCGGAAAGGACTGGAAACACCATATATTTT
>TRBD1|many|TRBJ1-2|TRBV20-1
CSARGQGRIGGYTF
TGCAGTGCTAGGGGACAGGGACGGATTGGTGGCTACACCTTC
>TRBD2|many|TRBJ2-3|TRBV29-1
CSGRLAGGTDTQYF
TGCAGCGGAAGACTAGCGGGAGGCACAGATACGCAGTATTTT
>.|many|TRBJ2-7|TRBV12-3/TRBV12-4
CASSPFTRSYEQYF
TGTGCCAGCAGTCCCTTTACTAGATCCTACGAGCAGTACTTC
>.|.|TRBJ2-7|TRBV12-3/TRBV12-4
CASSLLIEGTPYEQYF
TGTGCCAGCAGTTTACTGATAGAGGGAACCCCCTACGAGCAGTACTTC
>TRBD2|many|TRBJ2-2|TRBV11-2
CASSPTGGSTGELFF
TGTGCCAGCAGCCCCACGGGGGGGAGTACCGGGGAGCTGTTTTTT
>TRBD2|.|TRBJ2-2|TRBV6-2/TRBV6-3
CASRTSGVAGELFF
TGTGCCAGCAGGACTAGCGGCGTCGCCGGGGAGCTGTTTTTT
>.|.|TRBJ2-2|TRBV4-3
CASSQDPRDSGELFF
TGCGCCAGCAGCCAAGACCCCCGCGATTCCGGGGAGCTGTTTTTT
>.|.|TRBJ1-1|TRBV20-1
CSATRPGMNTEAFF
TGCAGTGCTACCCGCCCCGGGATGAACACTGAAGCTTTCTTT
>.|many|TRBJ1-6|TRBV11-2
CASSLEGVLDSPLHF
TGTGCCAGCAGCTTAGAGGGGGTATTAGATTCACCCCTCCACTTT
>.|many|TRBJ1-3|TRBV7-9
CASSLIYSGNTIYF
TGTGCCAGCAGCCTAATCTACTCTGGAAACACCATATATTTT
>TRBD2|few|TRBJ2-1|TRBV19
CASSALAGRDNEQFF
TGTGCCAGTAGTGCGCTAGCGGGAAGAGACAATGAGCAGTTCTTC
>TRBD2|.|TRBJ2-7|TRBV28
CASSHASGNYEQYF
TGTGCCAGCAGCCACGCTAGCGGGAACTACGAGCAGTACTTC
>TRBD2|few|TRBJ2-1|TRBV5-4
CASSFGRVTSDYNEQFF
TGTGCCAGCAGCTTTGGTAGGGTGACTAGCGACTACAATGAGCAGTTCTTC
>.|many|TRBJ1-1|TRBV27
CASSFSGWGTEAFF
TGTGCCAGCAGTTTCTCCGGATGGGGCACTGAAGCTTTCTTT
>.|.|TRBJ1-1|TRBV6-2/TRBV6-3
CASSEGPMNTEAFF
TGTGCCAGCAGTGAAGGTCCAATGAACACTGAAGCTTTCTTT
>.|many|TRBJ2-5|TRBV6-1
CASSPITRGTQYF
TGTGCCAGCAGTCCCATCACGCGAGGGACCCAGTACTTC
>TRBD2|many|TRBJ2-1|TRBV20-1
CSAREPGLAADNEQFF
TGCAGTGCTAGAGAACCGGGACTAGCGGCGGACAATGAGCAGTTCTTC
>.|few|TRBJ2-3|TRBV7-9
CASSAGQLSTDTQYF
TGTGCCAGCAGCGCGGGACAGCTTAGCACAGATACGCAGTATTTT
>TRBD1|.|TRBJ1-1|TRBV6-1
CASSSTQGARTEAFF
TGTGCCAGCAGCTCGACGCAGGGGGCGAGGACTGAAGCTTTCTTT
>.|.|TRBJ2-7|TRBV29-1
CSGGDTYYEQYF
TGCAGCGGGGGGGACACCTACTACGAGCAGTACTTC
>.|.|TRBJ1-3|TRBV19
CASSPQAGSGNTIYF
TGTGCCAGTAGTCCCCAGGCGGGATCGGGAAACACCATATATTTT
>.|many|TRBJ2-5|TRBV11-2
CASSFGTLRNSYQETQYF
TGTGCCAGCAGCTTCGGGACCTTGAGGAATTCGTACCAAGAGACCCAGTACTTC
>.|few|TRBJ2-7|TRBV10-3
CAIGVLEEQYF
TGTGCCATCGGTGTTCTTGAAGAGCAGTACTTC
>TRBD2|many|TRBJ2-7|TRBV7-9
CASSSTSGSHEQYF
TGTGCCAGCAGCTCGACTAGCGGGAGCCACGAGCAGTACTTC
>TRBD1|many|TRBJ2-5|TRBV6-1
CASSRRDRGAQETQYF
TGTGCCAGCAGCCGCCGGGACAGGGGAGCTCAAGAGACCCAGTACTTC
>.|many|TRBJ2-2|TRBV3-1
CASSQPNRPTGELFF
TGTGCCAGCAGCCAACCTAACAGGCCGACCGGGGAGCTGTTTTTT
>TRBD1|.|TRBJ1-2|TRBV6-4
CASSDSTGGGYTF
TGTGCCAGCAGTGACTCGACAGGGGGTGGCTACACCTTC
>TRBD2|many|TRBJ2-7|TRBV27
CASKGWTSGRAFYEQYF
TGTGCCAGCAAGGGATGGACTAGCGGGAGGGCCTTCTACGAGCAGTACTTC
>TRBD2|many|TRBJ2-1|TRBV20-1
CSARFTTSGRYYNEQFF
TGCAGTGCTAGATTCACGACTAGCGGGAGGTACTACAATGAGCAGTTCTTC
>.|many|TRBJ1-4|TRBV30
CAWSVGPATNEKLFF
TGTGCCTGGAGTGTCGGGCCGGCAACTAATGAAAAACTGTTTTTT
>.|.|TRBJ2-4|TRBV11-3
CASSLRTANIQYF
TGTGCCAGCAGCTTAAGGACAGCAAACATTCAGTACTTC
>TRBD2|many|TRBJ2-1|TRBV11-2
CASSSRLAGGNEQFF
TGTGCCAGCAGCTCCCGGCTAGCGGGGGGCAATGAGCAGTTCTTC
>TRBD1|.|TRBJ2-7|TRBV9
CASSESPGTGFSEQYF
TGCGCCAGCAGTGAGTCGCCCGGGACAGGGTTCAGCGAGCAGTACTTC
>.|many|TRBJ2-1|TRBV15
CATSRELGGFYNEQFF
TGTGCCACCAGCAGAGAATTAGGGGGATTCTACAATGAGCAGTTCTTC
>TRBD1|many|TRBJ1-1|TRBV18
CASSLQGALDTEAFF
TGTGCCAGCTCGTTACAGGGGGCTCTAGACACTGAAGCTTTCTTT